Shown below are 8 T cell receptor beta chains from a single sample sequenced in a study of T cells expressing NK-cell markers. One entry per CDR3 protein, without DNA, is what TCRdb gives after re-calling the 5' RACE reads. In all, the sample yields 300,000 to 500,000 distinct CDR3 sequences. The sample taken for sequencing was blood T cells: a sorted CD56 or NKG2C T cell subset, CD4+ or CD8+ T cells, or bulk PBMC T cells (not recorded which). These receptors originate from a woman in her forties or fifties in good health.

The chain carries TRBV6-6 and TRBJ2-2; TCRdb gives TRBD2 as the D gene, but with no DNA this cannot be confirmed. This CDR3 region has 17 residues. Per germline, CDR1 MNHNY and CDR2 SVGAGI (reference sequence). The CDR3 region is CASRPNYAGAGTGELFF.

The chain carries TRBV29-1 and TRBJ2-3; TCRdb picks TRBD1, but there is no DNA to check that call. CDR1 SQVTM and CDR2 ANQGSEA come from the germline V gene. CDR3 length: 13 residues. Here the CDR3 reads CSVGGGAGDTQYF.

The chain carries TRBV7-8 and TRBJ2-1; TCRdb's D call, TRBD2, is unchecked because there is no DNA. The CDR3 spans 16 residues. The germline CDR1 and CDR2 sequences are SGHVS and FQNEAQ. The CDR3 loop is CASSGELAGSYNEQFF.

This chain joins TRBV5-6 and TRBJ2-5. Germline assignment: CDR1 SGHDT and CDR2 YYEEEE. The CDR3 runs 14 residues. The CDR3 protein is CASSYTPYQETQYF.

Here the CDR3 reads CASSLEGAEETQYF. V usage is TRBV5-1 and J usage is TRBJ2-5; TCRdb's D call of TRBD1 is untestable without DNA. Germline V CDR1 and CDR2: SGHRS, YFSETQ. The CDR3 runs to 14 residues. Looking up the rest from reference TRBV5-1 and TRBJ2-5 gives the full variable domain: KAGVTQTPRYLIKTRGQQVTLSCSPISGHRSVSWYQQTPGQGLQFLFEYFSETQRNKGNFPGRFSGRQFSNSRSEMNVSTLELGDSALYLCASSLEGAEETQYFGPGTRLLVL.

The rearrangement links TRBV20-1 to TRBJ2-3. The CDR3 length is 13 residues. The germline V gene encodes CDR1 DFQATT and CDR2 SNEGSKA (reference sequence). The CDR3 here is CSAITVGADTQYF.

The chain employs TRBV29-1 and TRBJ1-2. There are 11 residues in the CDR3. Germline loops: CDR1 SQVTM, CDR2 ANQGSEA. The CDR3 reads CSVWRDPGYTF.

The genes are TRBV25-1 and TRBJ2-4; lacking DNA, the TRBD2 call made by TCRdb goes unchecked. Germline CDR1 is MGHDK and CDR2 is SYGVNS. The CDR3 spans 20 residues. CDR3 sequence: CASSPDRTSGDHLAKNIQYF.